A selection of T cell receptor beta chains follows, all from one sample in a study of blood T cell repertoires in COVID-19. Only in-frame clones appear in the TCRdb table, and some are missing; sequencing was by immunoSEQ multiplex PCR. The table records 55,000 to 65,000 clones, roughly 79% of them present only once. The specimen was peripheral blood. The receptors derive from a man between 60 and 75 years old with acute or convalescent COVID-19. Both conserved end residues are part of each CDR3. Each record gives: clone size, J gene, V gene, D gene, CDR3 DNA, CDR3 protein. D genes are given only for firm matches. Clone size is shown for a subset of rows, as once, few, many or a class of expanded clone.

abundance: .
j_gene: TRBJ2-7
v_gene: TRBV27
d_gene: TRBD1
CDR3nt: TGTGCCAGCTCGACCGGGACAGAAGACTACGAGCAGTACTTC
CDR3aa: CASSTGTEDYEQYF

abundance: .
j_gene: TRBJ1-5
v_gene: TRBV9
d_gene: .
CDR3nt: TGTGCCAGCCCCATGGCCAGGGCGCATAGCAATCAGCCCCAGCATTTT
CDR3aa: CASPMARAHSNQPQHF

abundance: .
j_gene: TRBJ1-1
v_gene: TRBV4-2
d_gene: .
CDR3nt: TGTGCCAGCAGCAAGGTGGGGGGCACTGAAGCTTTCTTT
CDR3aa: CASSKVGGTEAFF

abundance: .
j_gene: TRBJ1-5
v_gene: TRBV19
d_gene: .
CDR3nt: TGTGCCAGTAGCAACCGCCAGGATCAGCCCCAGCATTTT
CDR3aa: CASSNRQDQPQHF

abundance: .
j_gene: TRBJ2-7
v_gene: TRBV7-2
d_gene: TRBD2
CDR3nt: TGTGCCAGCAGCCCTACCCGGACGGGAGGCGAGCAGTACTTC
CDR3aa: CASSPTRTGGEQYF

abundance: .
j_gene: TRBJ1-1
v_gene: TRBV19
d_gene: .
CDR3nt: TGTGCCAGTAGTATAGGAAGAGGGACCGGGGGGAGTGAAGCTTTCTTT
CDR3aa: CASSIGRGTGGSEAFF

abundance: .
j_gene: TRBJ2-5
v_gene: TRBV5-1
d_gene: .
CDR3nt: TGCGCCAGCAGCCCCCTCGGTGGTGCGGAGACCCAGTACTTC
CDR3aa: CASSPLGGAETQYF

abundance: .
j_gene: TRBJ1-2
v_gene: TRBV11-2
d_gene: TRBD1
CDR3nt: TGTGCCAGCAGCCTGGACACTTGGACAGGGCAAGGCTACACCTTC
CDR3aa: CASSLDTWTGQGYTF

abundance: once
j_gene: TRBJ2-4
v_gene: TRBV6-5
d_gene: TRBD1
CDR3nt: TGTGCCAGCAGCCGAAAGCCGGGACAGTGGGACATTCAGTACTTC
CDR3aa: CASSRKPGQWDIQYF

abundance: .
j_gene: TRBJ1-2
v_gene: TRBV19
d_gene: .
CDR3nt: TGTGCCAGTAGTTTTTTTAGCGACTCCTATGGCTACACCTTC
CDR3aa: CASSFFSDSYGYTF

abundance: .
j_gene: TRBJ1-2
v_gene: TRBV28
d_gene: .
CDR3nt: TGTGCCAGCAGGCTCCGTGGGGTCGCCAGGGGTGATAACTATGGCTACACCTTC
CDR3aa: CASRLRGVARGDNYGYTF

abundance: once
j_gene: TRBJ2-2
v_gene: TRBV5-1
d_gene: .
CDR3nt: TGCGCCAGCAGCCTCGGGGACTCGCGGACCGGGGAGCTGTTTTTT
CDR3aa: CASSLGDSRTGELFF

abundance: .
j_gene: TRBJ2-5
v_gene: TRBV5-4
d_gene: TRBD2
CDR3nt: TGTGCCAGCCGCCCGGCTAGCGGGGCCCAAGAGACCCAGTACTTC
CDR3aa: CASRPASGAQETQYF

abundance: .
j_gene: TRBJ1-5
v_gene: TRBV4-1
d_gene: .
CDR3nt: TGCGCCAGCAGCCACCCAGCAGGCATCGATCAGCCCCAGCATTTT
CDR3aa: CASSHPAGIDQPQHF

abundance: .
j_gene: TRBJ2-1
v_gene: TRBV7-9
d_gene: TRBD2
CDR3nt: TGTGCCAGCAGCTTAAAGCGTCTAGCGGGGAGAAATGAGCAGTTCTTC
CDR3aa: CASSLKRLAGRNEQFF

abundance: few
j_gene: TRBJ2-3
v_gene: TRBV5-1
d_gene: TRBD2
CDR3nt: TGCGCCAGCAATCCATCGGGGGGACTTCCAGATACGCAGTATTTT
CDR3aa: CASNPSGGLPDTQYF

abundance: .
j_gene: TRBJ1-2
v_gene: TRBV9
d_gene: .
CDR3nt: TGTGCCAGCAACCCGGGAGGGACCTATGGCTACACCTTC
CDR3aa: CASNPGGTYGYTF

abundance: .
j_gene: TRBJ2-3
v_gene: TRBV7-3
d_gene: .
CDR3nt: TGTGCCAGCAGCTCCCCTCTGAGCGGAGAATACACAGATACGCAGTATTTT
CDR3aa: CASSSPLSGEYTDTQYF

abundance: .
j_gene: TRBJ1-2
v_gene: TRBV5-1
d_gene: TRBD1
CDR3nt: TGCGCCAGCAGCTACAGGGGGGACGGGCACACCTTC
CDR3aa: CASSYRGDGHTF

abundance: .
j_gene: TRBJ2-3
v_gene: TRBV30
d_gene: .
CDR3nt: TGTGCCTGGAGCCCCCGGACAGCCCGATTCGGGACAGATACGCAGTATTTT
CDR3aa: CAWSPRTARFGTDTQYF

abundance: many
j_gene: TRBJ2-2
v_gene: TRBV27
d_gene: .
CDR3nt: TGTGCCAGCAGTAGAACAGGAGACACCGGGGAGCTGTTTTTT
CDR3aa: CASSRTGDTGELFF

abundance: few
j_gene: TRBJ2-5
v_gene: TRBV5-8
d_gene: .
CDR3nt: TGTGCCAGCAGCTTATACAGGATCCCCTTACAAGAGACCCAGTACTTC
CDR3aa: CASSLYRIPLQETQYF

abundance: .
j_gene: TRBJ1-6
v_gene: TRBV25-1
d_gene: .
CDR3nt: TGTGCCAGCAGTGTCGGACAGTCCTATAATTCACCCCTCCACTTT
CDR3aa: CASSVGQSYNSPLHF

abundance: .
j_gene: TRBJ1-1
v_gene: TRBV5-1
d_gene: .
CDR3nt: TGCGCCAGCAGCTTAACCTCGGTCTACACTGAAGCTTTCTTT
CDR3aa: CASSLTSVYTEAFF

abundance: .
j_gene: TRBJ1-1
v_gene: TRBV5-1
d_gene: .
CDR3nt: TGCGCCAGCGGGGCGGGGTGGGACACTGAAGCTTTCTTT
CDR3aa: CASGAGWDTEAFF

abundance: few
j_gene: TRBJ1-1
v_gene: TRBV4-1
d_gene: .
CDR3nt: TGCGCCAGCAGCCAAGATCCGAAGACAGGTGGGATTAAGGTTTTCTTT
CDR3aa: CASSQDPKTGGIKVFF

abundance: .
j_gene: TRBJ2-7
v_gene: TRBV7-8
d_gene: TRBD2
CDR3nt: TGTGCCAGCAGCCCCGGGACTAGCGGGGGGGCTACGGGTGAGCAGTACTTC
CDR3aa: CASSPGTSGGATGEQYF

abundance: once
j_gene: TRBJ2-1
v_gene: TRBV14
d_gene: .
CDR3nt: TGTGCCAGCAGCCCTGATCAGGTTTACAATGAGCAGTTCTTC
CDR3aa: CASSPDQVYNEQFF

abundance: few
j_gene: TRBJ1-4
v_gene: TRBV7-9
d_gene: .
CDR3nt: TGTGCCAGCAGTCAAGGACAAGTTAATGAAAAACTGTTTTTT
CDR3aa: CASSQGQVNEKLFF

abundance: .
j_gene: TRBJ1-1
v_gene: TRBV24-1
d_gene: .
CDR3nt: TGTGCCACCAGTGATTCCAGGGGTGGGGACACTGAAGCTTTCTTT
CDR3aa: CATSDSRGGDTEAFF

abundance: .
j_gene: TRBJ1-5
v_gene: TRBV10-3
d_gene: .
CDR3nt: TGTGCCATCGCGGGGACCAGCAATCAGCCCCAGCATTTT
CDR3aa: CAIAGTSNQPQHF

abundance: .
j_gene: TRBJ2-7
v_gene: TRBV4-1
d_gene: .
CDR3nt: TGCGCCAGCAGCCAGGGGACCAGGGGAGCCTACGAGCAGTACTTC
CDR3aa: CASSQGTRGAYEQYF

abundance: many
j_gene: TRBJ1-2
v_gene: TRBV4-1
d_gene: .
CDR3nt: TGCGCCAGCAGCCAAGTAGTGGTGAGCTATGGCTACACCTTC
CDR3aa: CASSQVVVSYGYTF